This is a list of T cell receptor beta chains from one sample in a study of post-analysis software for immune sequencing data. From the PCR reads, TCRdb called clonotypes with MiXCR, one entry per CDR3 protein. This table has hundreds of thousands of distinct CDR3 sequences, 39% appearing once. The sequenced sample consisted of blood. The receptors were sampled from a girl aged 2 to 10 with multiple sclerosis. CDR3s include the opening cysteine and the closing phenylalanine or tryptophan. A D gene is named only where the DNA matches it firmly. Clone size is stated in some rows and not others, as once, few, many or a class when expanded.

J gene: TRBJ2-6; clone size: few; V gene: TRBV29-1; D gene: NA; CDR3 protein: CSVAPGGGGANVLTF; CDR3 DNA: TGCAGCGTTGCACCCGGGGGAGGTGGGGCCAACGTCCTGACTTTC
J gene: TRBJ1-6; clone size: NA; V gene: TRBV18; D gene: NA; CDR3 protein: CASSPLDSRQLNSPLHF; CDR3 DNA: TGTGCCAGCTCACCGTTGGACAGTCGGCAGCTTAATTCACCCCTCCACTTT
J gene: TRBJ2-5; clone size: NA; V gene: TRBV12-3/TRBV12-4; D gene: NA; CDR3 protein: CASSQSEETQYF; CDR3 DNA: TGTGCCAGCAGTCAGAGCGAAGAGACCCAGTACTTC
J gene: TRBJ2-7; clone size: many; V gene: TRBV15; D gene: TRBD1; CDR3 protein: CATRQGASVDEQYF; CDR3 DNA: TGTGCCACCCGACAGGGGGCCTCGGTAGACGAGCAGTACTTC
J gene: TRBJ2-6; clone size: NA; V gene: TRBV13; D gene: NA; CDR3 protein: CASSLGTLTQTGANVLTF; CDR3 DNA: TGTGCCAGCAGCTTGGGGACCCTAACACAAACTGGGGCCAACGTCCTGACTTTC
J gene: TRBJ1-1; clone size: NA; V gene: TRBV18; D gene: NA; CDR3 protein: CASSPEQGDTEAFF; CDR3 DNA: TGTGCCAGCTCACCCGAACAGGGTGACACTGAAGCTTTCTTT
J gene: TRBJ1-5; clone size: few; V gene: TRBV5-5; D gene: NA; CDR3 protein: CASSWTGAWQPQHF; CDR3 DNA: TGTGCCAGCAGCTGGACGGGGGCGTGGCAGCCCCAGCATTTT
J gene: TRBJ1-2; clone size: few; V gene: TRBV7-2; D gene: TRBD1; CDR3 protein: CASSLERQGGYGYTF; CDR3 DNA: TGTGCCAGCAGCTTAGAGAGACAGGGGGGCTATGGCTACACCTTC
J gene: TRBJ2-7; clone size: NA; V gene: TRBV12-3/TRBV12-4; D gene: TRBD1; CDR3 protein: CASRGDRGIYEQYF; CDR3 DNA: TGTGCCAGCAGAGGGGACAGGGGGATCTACGAGCAGTACTTC
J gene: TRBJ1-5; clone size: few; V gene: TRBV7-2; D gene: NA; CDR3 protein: CASSSGANSNQPQHF; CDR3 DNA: TGTGCCAGCAGCTCAGGGGCAAATAGCAATCAGCCCCAGCATTTT
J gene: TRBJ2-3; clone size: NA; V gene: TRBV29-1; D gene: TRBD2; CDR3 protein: CSVAGDGLAPYTQYF; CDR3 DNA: TGCAGCGTAGCAGGCGACGGACTAGCTCCTTATACGCAGTATTTT
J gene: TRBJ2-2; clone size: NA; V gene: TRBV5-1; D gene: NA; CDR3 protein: CASRFDRGVTGELFF; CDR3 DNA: TGCGCCAGCAGGTTCGACAGAGGAGTCACCGGGGAGCTGTTTTTT
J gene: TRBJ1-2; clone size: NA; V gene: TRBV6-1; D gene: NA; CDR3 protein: CASTVINLNYGYTF; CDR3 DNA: TGTGCCAGCACGGTAATTAACCTTAACTATGGCTACACCTTC
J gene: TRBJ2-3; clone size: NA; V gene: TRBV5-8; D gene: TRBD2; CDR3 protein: CASSLGAGGRTDTQYF; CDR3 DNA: TGTGCCAGCAGCTTGGGAGCGGGGGGCCGCACAGATACGCAGTATTTT
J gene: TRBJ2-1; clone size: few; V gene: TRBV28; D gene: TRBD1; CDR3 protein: CASSSDRGSLSYNEQFF; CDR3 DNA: TGTGCCAGCAGTTCCGACAGGGGGTCCCTCTCCTACAATGAGCAGTTCTTC
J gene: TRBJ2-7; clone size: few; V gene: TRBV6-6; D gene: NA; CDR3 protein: CASSRGQYEQYF; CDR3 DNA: TGTGCCAGCAGTCGAGGACAGTACGAGCAGTACTTC
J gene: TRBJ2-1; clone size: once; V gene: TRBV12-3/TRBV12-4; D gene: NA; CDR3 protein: CASGSLHLAQFF; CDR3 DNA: TGTGCCAGCGGTTCCCTACACTTAGCGCAGTTCTTC
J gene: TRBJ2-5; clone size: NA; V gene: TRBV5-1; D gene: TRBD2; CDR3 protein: CASSAGTSGEETQYF; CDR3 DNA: TGCGCCAGCTCCGCCGGGACTAGCGGAGAAGAGACCCAGTACTTC
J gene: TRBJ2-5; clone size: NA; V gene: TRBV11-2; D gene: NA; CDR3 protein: CASSSQIGSETQYF; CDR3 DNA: TGTGCCAGCAGCTCGCAAATCGGATCAGAGACCCAGTACTTC
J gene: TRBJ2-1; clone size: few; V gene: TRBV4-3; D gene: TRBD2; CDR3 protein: CASSQAPDSYLPSGEQFF; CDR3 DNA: TGCGCCAGCAGCCAAGCCCCAGACTCATACCTCCCTAGCGGTGAGCAGTTCTTC
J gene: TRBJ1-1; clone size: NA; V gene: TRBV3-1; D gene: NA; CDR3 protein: CTSRRGDTTKGTEAFF; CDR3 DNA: TGTACCAGCAGGAGGGGGGACACCACTAAGGGCACTGAAGCTTTCTTT
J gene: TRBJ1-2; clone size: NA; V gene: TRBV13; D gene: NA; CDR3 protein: CASSFGYTF; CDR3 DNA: TGTGCCAGCAGCTTCGGCTACACCTTC
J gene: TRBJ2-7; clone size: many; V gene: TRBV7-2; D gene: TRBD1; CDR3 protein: CASSLSWAGGKGEQYF; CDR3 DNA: TGTGCCAGCAGCTTGAGCTGGGCAGGGGGCAAAGGCGAGCAGTACTTC
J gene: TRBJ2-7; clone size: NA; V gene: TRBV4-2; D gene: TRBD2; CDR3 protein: CASSQGTSGGYPLIVEQYF; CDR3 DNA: TGTGCCAGCAGCCAGGGTACTAGCGGGGGATACCCCCTAATAGTCGAGCAGTACTTC
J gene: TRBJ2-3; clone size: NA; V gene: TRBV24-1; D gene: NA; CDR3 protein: CATSDSGTSTDTQYF; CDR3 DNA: TGTGCCACCAGTGACTCCGGGACCAGCACAGATACGCAGTATTTT
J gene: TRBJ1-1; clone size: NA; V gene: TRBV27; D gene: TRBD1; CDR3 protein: CASSSYGTAEGEAFF; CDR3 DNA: TGTGCCAGCAGTTCATATGGGACAGCCGAGGGTGAAGCTTTCTTT
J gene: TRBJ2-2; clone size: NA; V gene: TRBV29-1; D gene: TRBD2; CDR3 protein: CSVGGLTYLNTGELFF; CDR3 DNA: TGCAGCGTTGGGGGACTAACCTACTTGAACACCGGGGAGCTGTTTTTT
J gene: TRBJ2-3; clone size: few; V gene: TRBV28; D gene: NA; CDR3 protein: CASTLQGMATDTQYF; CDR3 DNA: TGTGCCAGCACGTTACAGGGTATGGCTACAGATACGCAGTATTTT
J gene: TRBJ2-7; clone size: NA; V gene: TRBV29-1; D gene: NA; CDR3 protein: CSGRRPPTYTYEQYF; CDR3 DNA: TGCAGCGGCCGCAGGCCCCCGACTTATACCTACGAGCAGTACTTC
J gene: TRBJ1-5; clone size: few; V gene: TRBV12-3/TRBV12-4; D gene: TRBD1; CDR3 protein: CASSLAGTGVQPQHF; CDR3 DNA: TGTGCCAGTAGTCTTGCCGGGACAGGGGTGCAGCCCCAGCATTTT
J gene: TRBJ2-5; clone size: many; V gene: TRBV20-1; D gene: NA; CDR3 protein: CSASQETQYF; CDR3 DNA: TGCAGTGCTAGTCAGGAGACCCAGTACTTC
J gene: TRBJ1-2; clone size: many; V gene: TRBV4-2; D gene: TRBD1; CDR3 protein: CASSPQTGWYGYTF; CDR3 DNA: TGTGCCAGCAGCCCACAGACAGGGTGGTATGGCTACACCTTC
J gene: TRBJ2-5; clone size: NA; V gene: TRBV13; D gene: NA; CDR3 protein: CASSFPPSETQYF; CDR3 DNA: TGTGCCAGCAGCTTTCCACCCTCGGAGACCCAGTACTTC